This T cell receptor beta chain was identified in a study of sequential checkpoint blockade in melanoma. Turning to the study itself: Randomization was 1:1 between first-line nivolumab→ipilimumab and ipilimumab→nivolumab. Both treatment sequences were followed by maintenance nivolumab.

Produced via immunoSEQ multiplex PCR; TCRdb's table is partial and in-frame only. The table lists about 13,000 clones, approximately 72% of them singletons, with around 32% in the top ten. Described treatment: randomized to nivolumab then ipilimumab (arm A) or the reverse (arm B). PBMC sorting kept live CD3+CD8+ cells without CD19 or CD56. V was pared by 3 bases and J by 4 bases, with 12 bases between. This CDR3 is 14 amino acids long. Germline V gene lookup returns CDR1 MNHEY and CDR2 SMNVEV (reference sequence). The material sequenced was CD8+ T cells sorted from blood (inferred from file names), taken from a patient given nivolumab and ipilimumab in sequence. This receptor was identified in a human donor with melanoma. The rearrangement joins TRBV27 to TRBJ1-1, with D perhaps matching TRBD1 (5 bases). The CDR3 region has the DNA TGTGCCAGCAGTTTTGCAGGGTTCGGCACTGAAGCTTTCTTT. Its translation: CASSFAGFGTEAFF.